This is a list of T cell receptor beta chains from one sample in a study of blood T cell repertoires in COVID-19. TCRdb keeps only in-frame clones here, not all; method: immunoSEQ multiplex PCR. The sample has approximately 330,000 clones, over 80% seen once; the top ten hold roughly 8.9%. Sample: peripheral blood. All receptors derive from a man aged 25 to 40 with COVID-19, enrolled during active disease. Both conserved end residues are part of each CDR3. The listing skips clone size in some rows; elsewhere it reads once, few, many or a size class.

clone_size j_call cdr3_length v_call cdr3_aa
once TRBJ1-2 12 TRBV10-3 CAISKDSYGYTF
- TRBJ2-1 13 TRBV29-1 CSAAGTGLNEQFF
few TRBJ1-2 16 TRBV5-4 CASSLAADQANYGYTF
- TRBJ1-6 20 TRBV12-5 CASGLVRGQGVSSYNSPLHF
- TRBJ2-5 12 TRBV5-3 CARNRGEETQYF
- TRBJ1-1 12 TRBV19 CASSGQATEAFF
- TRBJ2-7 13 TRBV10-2 CASSGQGGYEQYF
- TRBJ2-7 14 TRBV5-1 CASSLERAGDEQYF
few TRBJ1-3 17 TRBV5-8 CASSFGGQSFSGNTIYF
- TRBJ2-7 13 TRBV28 CASSLLDSTEQYF
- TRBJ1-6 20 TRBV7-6 CASSLPSGGGLSSYNSPLHF
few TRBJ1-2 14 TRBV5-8 CASSFATDSPNYTF
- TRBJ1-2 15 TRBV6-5 CASSYGTAANYGYTF
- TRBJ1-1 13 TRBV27 CASTHPSNTEAFF
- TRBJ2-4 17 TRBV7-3 CASSTPGQGEIKNIQYF
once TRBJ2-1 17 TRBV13 CASSLVGTGGPRNEQFF
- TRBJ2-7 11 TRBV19 CASPIRGEQYF
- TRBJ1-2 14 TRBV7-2 CASMLGTANYGYTF
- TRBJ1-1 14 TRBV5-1 CASSPTAGGTEAFF
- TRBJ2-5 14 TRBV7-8 CASTSRDFQETQYF
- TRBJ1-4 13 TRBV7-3 CASSLSSGGKLFF
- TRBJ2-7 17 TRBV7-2 CASSFRQGTRSSYEQYF
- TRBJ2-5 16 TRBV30 CAWSVRVGGRRETQYF
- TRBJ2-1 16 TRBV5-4 CASSFSTSGRANEQFF
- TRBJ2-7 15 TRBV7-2 CASSLVASLRYEQYF